The T cell receptor beta chain described here comes from a study of OX40 agonist ivuxolimab in advanced cancers. Background on the study: Prior anti-PD-1, anti-PD-L1 or anti-CTLA-4 therapy did not bar entry, and roughly 40% had some. Partial responses were seen in three patients, one with hepatocellular carcinoma and two with cutaneous melanoma. Whole-study findings and limits: Doses of 0.1 to 3.0 mg/kg were accompanied by clonal expansion of CD4+ and CD8+ blood T cells by week 6. People who partly responded at 0.1-3.0 mg/kg had some of the least clonal expansion seen.

The method was immunoSEQ multiplex PCR; TCRdb's version includes in-frame clones alone and lacks a portion of them. This table holds 55,000 to 85,000 clones, 80% to 95% found once. The CDR3 runs 14 residues. V lost 4 bases to trimming and J lost 0 bases, with 10 bases between them. CDR1 and CDR2 from the germline V gene are SNHLY and FYNNEI. On this clone: Its antigen is not known.

Sequencing used CD4+ or CD8+ T cells sorted from blood, obtained in a trial of the OX40 agonist ivuxolimab. The gene calls are TRBV2 and TRBJ2-7, with D possibly TRBD2 on 5 matching bases. The TCR sequence derives from an adult with an advanced solid tumor such as melanoma, head and neck, liver or kidney cancer. The CDR3 reads CASSVRGYSYEQYF. In DNA, the CDR3 is TGTGCCAGCAGTGTTCGAGGGTACTCCTACGAGCAGTACTTC.